Presented here are 13 T cell receptor beta chains from one specimen sequenced in a study of human T cells and chemical hapten exposure. MiXCR was run by TCRdb on the RACE reads, yielding one entry per CDR3 protein. Of some 93,000 distinct CDR3 sequences in the sample, approximately 9% were seen once. Time point meaning: healthy volunteer bleed at 2 weeks. Blood, whole and unfractionated, served as the source for total RNA extraction. The specimen sequenced was whole blood. These receptors all come from a female donor in good health. Some clones in this sample may be carry-over from other donors' samples.

This clonotype was picked up a small number of times. The rearrangement joins TRBV20-1 to TRBJ2-7; D not resolved. CDR3 length: 16 residues. CDR1 and CDR2 (germline): DFQATT, SNEGSKA (reference sequence). The V gene lost 8 bases and the J gene lost 3 bases, with 26 bases spanning the gap. The CDR3 spells CSSRRIEATTFYEQYF. CDR3 coding DNA: TGCAGTTCGCGACGTATAGAGGCGACCACCTTCTACGAGCAGTACTTC.

This clonotype was seen a handful of times. The V gene is TRBV5-5, the J gene TRBJ2-7, with 8 bases identical to TRBD1. V was clipped by 5 bases and J by 6 bases; unmatched bases: 10. The germline CDR1 and CDR2 sequences are SGHKS and YYEKEE (reference sequence). This CDR3 region has 14 residues. The CDR3 is CASSSTGTGIEQYF. The CDR3 nucleotides are TGTGCCAGCAGTTCTACCGGGACAGGAATCGAGCAGTACTTC.

This clonotype occurred a few times. V usage is TRBV5-1 and J usage is TRBJ2-1; the match to TRBD2 covers 15 bases. CDR3 size: 15 residues. CDR1 and CDR2 (germline): SGHRS, YFSETQ. Trimming cost V 5 bases and J 8 bases; bases outside gene matches: 5. CDR3 in amino acids: CASRDGLAGGYEQFF. The CDR3 coding sequence is TGCGCCAGCAGGGACGGACTAGCGGGAGGGTATGAGCAGTTCTTC.

This clonotype was counted a few times. The rearrangement links TRBV7-2 to TRBJ1-2; D gene ambiguous. Trimming removed 1 base from V and 8 bases from J, with 11 bases in between. Germline-derived CDR1 and CDR2 are SGHTA and FQGNSA. The CDR3 sequence is 13 residues long. The CDR3 DNA reads TGTGCCAGCAGCTTAGATGGAGCGTTGGGCTACACCTTC. This gives the protein CASSLDGALGYTF.

The sample holds a few counts of this clonotype. The chain carries TRBV28 and TRBJ2-2; 9 positions match TRBD1. The V gene end was trimmed by 4 bases and the J gene end by 7 bases; junction bases not matched to a gene: 13. CDR1 is MDHEN and CDR2 is SYDVKM in the germline V gene. The CDR3 is 17 amino acids. The CDR3 here is CASSSPGRTGEGGELFF. CDR3 nucleotides: TGTGCCAGCAGTTCCCCGGGACGGACAGGGGAAGGCGGGGAGCTGTTTTTT.

A remark on this clonotype: The junction does not match germline at one end; this may be a read error. This chain joins TRBV4-1 and TRBJ1-5, with unresolved D. In germline, CDR1 is MGHRA, CDR2 YSYEKL. The CDR3 is made up of 15 amino acids. The CDR3 spells CASSQDSVGKQPQHF. The DNA of the CDR3 is TGCGCCAGCAGCCAAGACAGTGTGGGCAAACAGCCCCAGCATTTT.

The chain employs TRBV11-2 and TRBJ2-1; a possible D gene is TRBD2 (6 bases). Germline CDR1 reads SGHAT; CDR2 reads FQNNGV. Trimming removed 1 base at V and 11 bases at J, with 15 bases between. The length of the CDR3 is 14 residues. This chain's CDR3 is CASSLGPSSGQQFF. The CDR3 coding sequence is TGTGCCAGCAGCTTAGGGCCTTCAAGCGGGCAGCAGTTCTTC.

The genes are TRBV4-1 and TRBJ2-7; TRBD1 might be the D (6 bases). Germline CDR1 and CDR2: MGHRA and YSYEKL. Trimming shortened V by 4 bases and J by 2 bases, and 15 bases separated the two germline ends. This CDR3 has 15 amino acids. Here the CDR3 reads CASSPTTGIAYEQYF. The CDR3 nucleotides are TGCGCCAGCAGCCCAACCACAGGGATAGCCTACGAGCAGTACTTC.

V and J are TRBV15 and TRBJ2-7, with TRBD1 as a possible D gene (6 bases). Germline V gene data show CDR1 as LNHNV and CDR2 as YYDKDF (reference sequence). V was shortened by 0 bases and J by 0 bases, with 15 bases between the two germline ends. The CDR3 spans 17 residues. In nucleotides, the CDR3 is TGTGCCACCAGCAGAGATCTTAGGGGACAAAGCTCCTACGAGCAGTACTTC. Translated, it gives CATSRDLRGQSSYEQYF.

V gene TRBV2 combines with J gene TRBJ1-1; 8 nucleotides agree with TRBD1. The V gene's germline CDR1 is SNHLY and CDR2 FYNNEI. The CDR3 sequence is 16 residues long. With V trimmed by 3 bases and J by 5 bases, 11 bases remained unmatched. As DNA, the CDR3 is TGTGCCAGCAGTGACCCCAGGGGGCTCGTTCGAACTGAAGCTTTCTTT. Its protein is CASSDPRGLVRTEAFF.

This clonotype was recorded at least ten times. The chain recombines TRBV28 with TRBJ1-1; D perhaps matches TRBD1 (6 bases). The CDR3 covers 16 residues. Germline CDR1 and CDR2: MDHEN and SYDVKM. V dropped 3 bases and J dropped 5 bases, with 19 bases sitting between them. The CDR3 sequence is CASSFFGKGGVTEAFF. CDR3 nucleotide sequence: TGTGCCAGCAGTTTTTTTGGGAAAGGGGGTGTGACTGAAGCTTTCTTT.

This clonotype was seen at least ten times. The rearrangement uses TRBV30 and TRBJ1-3; D is uncertain. Germline assignment: CDR1 GTSNPN and CDR2 SVGIG (reference sequence). CDR3 size: 14 residues. Trimming pared 0 bases from V and 1 base from J, leaving 7 bases between. The CDR3 spells CAWSVTGSGNTIYF. CDR3 bases: TGTGCCTGGAGTGTTACGGGGTCTGGAAACACCATATATTTT.

In this sample, this clonotype turned up a few times. The V gene is TRBV6-5, the J gene TRBJ2-1; TRBD2 matches 9 bases. CDR1 and CDR2 (germline): MNHEY, SVGAGI. J gave up 13 bases and V 2 bases, and 12 bases lay outside the gene matches. This CDR3 comprises 15 residues. The CDR3 spells CASSYAGTSPGRQFF. In DNA form, the CDR3 reads TGTGCCAGCAGTTACGCCGGGACTAGCCCCGGGAGACAGTTCTTC.